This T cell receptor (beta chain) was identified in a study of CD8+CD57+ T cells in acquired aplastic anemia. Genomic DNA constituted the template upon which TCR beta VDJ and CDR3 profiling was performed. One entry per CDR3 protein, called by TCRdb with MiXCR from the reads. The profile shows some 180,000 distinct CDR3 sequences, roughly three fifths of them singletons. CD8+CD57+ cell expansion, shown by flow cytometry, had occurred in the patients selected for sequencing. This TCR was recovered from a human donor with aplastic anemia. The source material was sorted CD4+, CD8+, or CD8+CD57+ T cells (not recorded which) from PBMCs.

The CDR3, as DNA: TGTGCCAGCACCAAACAGGGGCAATTCTCTGGGGCCAACGTCCTGACTTTC. It yields the protein CASTKQGQFSGANVLTF. This chain joins TRBV7-9 and TRBJ2-6; 7 nucleotides align to TRBD1. J gave up 0 bases and V 7 bases, and 9 bases lay outside the gene matches. The CDR3 totals 17 residues. The V gene's germline CDR1 is SEHNR and CDR2 FQNEAQ (reference sequence). The full variable domain, with the rest looked up from reference TRBV7-9 and TRBJ2-6, is DTGVSQNPRHKITKRGQNVTFRCDPISEHNRLYWYRQTLGQGPEFLTYFQNEAQLEKSRLLSDRFSAERPKGSFSTLEIQRTEQGDSAMYLCASTKQGQFSGANVLTFGAGSRLTVL.